A selection of T cell receptor beta chains follows, all from one sample in a study of blood T cell repertoires in COVID-19. Clones were read by immunoSEQ multiplex PCR, and TCRdb kept only the in-frame ones, dropping some. The sample consists of 55,000 to 60,000 clones, more than 75% of them appearing once. Sequencing was done on a sample of peripheral blood. The origin of the receptors is a man between 45 and 60 years old with active or convalescent COVID-19. CDR3s include the opening cysteine and the closing phenylalanine or tryptophan. A D gene is named only where the DNA matches it firmly.

j_call d_call v_call cdr3_nt cdr3_aa
TRBJ2-4 NA TRBV9 TGTGCCAGCAGCGTAGGCGACATTAAAAACATTCAGTACTTC CASSVGDIKNIQYF
TRBJ2-3 TRBD2 TRBV6-2/TRBV6-3 TGTGCCAGCAGTTCAGGACTAGCGGGGGGGCTCATAGATACGCAGTATTTT CASSSGLAGGLIDTQYF
TRBJ2-2 TRBD2 TRBV19 TGTGCCAGTAGTAAGACTAGCGGGGCGAACACCGGGGAGCTGTTTTTT CASSKTSGANTGELFF
TRBJ2-1 TRBD2 TRBV12-3/TRBV12-4 TGTGCCAGCACCCCACTAGCGGGAGAGCAGTTCTTC CASTPLAGEQFF
TRBJ1-1 NA TRBV9 TGTGCCAGCAGTGAACGGACAGATAGGTCTGAAGCTTTCTTT CASSERTDRSEAFF
TRBJ2-1 NA TRBV30 TGTGCCTGGAGTCAGAACAATGAGCAGTTCTTC CAWSQNNEQFF
TRBJ2-1 NA TRBV9 TGTGCCAGCAGTCGTATCTCGGGGTCCAATGAGCAGTTCTTC CASSRISGSNEQFF
TRBJ1-3 NA TRBV5-6 TGTGCCAGCAGCACCATAGGGGGGGACTCTGGAAACACCATATATTTT CASSTIGGDSGNTIYF
TRBJ2-3 TRBD2 TRBV9 TGTGCCAGCAGCGGGGACTATTTAACGACAGATACGCAGTATTTT CASSGDYLTTDTQYF
TRBJ1-1 TRBD1 TRBV7-2 TGTGCCAGCAGCTTAGATGGGACAGACAGCACTGAAGCTTTCTTT CASSLDGTDSTEAFF
TRBJ2-3 NA TRBV6-5 TGTGCCAGCAGTTACACAGACAGTCGCACAGATACGCAGTATTTT CASSYTDSRTDTQYF
TRBJ2-3 NA TRBV11-3 TGTGCCAGCAGCTCGGGGAACGAAGATACGCAGTATTTT CASSSGNEDTQYF
TRBJ2-7 TRBD1 TRBV12-3/TRBV12-4 TGTGCCAGCAGACAGGGGTACGAGCAGTACTTC CASRQGYEQYF
TRBJ1-2 TRBD1 TRBV30 TGTGCCTGGAAGCAACACGGGACAGCGGCGGGGTATGGCTACACCTTC CAWKQHGTAAGYGYTF
TRBJ2-7 TRBD1 TRBV10-3 TGTGCCATCAGAACAGGGGGCGTTTCCTACGAGCAGTACTTC CAIRTGGVSYEQYF
TRBJ1-5 TRBD1 TRBV2 TGTGCCAGCAGTTCACAGGGGGCGGCCAATCAGCCCCAGCATTTT CASSSQGAANQPQHF